The clone carrying this TCR beta chain was counted only a few times. This entry comes from a study of blood T cell repertoires in COVID-19. For the study at large: Sources were T cells, B-cell-depleted T cells, or PBMCs; the material itself was cDNA or gDNA.

This table comes from immunoSEQ multiplex PCR, and its TCRdb copy is limited to in-frame clones, with some not included. The top ten clones hold 13% to 15% of a sample with 150,000 to 200,000 clones, around 84% of them seen once. The sample taken for sequencing was peripheral blood. The TCR originated in a man aged 25 to 40 with active or convalescent COVID-19.

Written as DNA, the CDR3 is TGTGCCAGCAGTTTACAGGTTAATCAGCCCCAGCATTTT. Translating it yields CASSLQVNQPQHF. The rearrangement links TRBV27 to TRBJ1-5; no reliable D call. CDR1 is MNHEY, CDR2 SMNVEV, per germline (reference sequence). The CDR3 is 13 residues long. V gave up 2 bases and J gave up 4 bases, with 6 bases separating them.